This T cell receptor (beta chain) was sequenced during a study of cytomegalovirus exposure and HLA in healthy donors. Study outcomes and limitations: Later on, an analysis tied 15,000 to 20,000 TCR beta sequences to HLA alleles at 0.05 false discovery rate. Earlier analysis looked at TCR beta V segments, and most were productive about 90% or about 30% of the time.

Remarks on this clone: No antigen is known for it.

The PCR used 60 Vbeta and 13 Jbeta primers. Some clones are missing from TCRdb's copy, which holds only in-frame ones; the method was immunoSEQ multiplex PCR. The sample comprises around 140,000 clones, around 80% of which are singletons, and more than 2.5% rests with the top ten. This receptor was obtained from a man aged 18-30 years in good health and CMV-seropositive. The specimen was PBMCs.

The CDR3 here is CASSLDGGRSSYNEQFF. DNA for the CDR3: TGTGCCAGCAGCTTGGACGGCGGGAGGAGCTCCTACAATGAGCAGTTCTTC. This chain links TRBV5-4 with TRBJ2-1; 8 bases are a match to TRBD2. The CDR3 runs to 17 residues. V dropped 0 bases and J dropped 0; count of bases not matched to a gene: 5. Germline values: CDR1 SGHNT, CDR2 YYREEE (reference sequence).